These 18 T cell receptor beta chains share one sample of origin, sequenced in a study of identical twins (dated by TCRdb to the mid-2010s). Library construction relied on 5' RACE. The instrument was an Illumina HiSeq 2000. Starting from the raw public reads, TCRdb applied fastp trimming at Q25, assembled clones with MiXCR and retained in-frame beta chains. Identical CDR3 protein sequences are pooled into one entry, listed with their most common genes and DNA. Present in this sample are 450,000 or so distinct CDR3 sequences, approximately 15% of which were seen just once. The top ten constitute roughly 0.5% of the sample. This same sample was also part of a study on yellow fever vaccine responses in identical twins.

Sequencing used CD4+ T cells sorted from blood. The source is a young woman in good health.

The chain links TRBV2 to TRBJ2-3; 7 bases agree with TRBD1. This CDR3 is 17 amino acids long. Germline loops: CDR1 SNHLY, CDR2 FYNNEI. J was trimmed by 4 bases and V by 6 bases; bases with no gene match: 16. Here the CDR3 DNA reads TGTGCCAGCAGGGAGAGACAGGGTCTGAGCTTCGCAGATACGCAGTATTTT. Protein sequence: CASRERQGLSFADTQYF.

This clonotype was counted between two and nine times. J is TRBJ2-6 and V is TRBV7-8; possible D gene TRBD1, 5 bases. Germline-derived CDR1 and CDR2 are SGHVS and FQNEAQ. Trimming left V 1 base short and J 5 bases short, with 9 bases between. The CDR3 is made up of 15 amino acids. CDR3 nucleotide sequence: TGTGCCAGCAGCTTAGAGGGGAAGAGGGCCAACGTCCTGACTTTC. This translates into CASSLEGKRANVLTF.

This clonotype was seen at least ten times. CDR3 in DNA: TGTGCCAGCAGCCAAAGAAGTAGTTTGGGCGGTCCTGGGGAGCAGTTCTTC. Encoded protein: CASSQRSSLGGPGEQFF. The chain has TRBV4-2 and TRBJ2-1; no clear D gene. Between the trimmed V and J ends, which lost 2 bases and 10 bases, there was a span of 24 bases. The CDR3 covers 17 residues. The germline CDR1 and CDR2 sequences are LGHNA and YNFKEQ.

This clonotype was picked up many times. A read error may account for a junction end that differs from germline. The gene calls are TRBV5-1 and TRBJ2-7; maybe TRBD2 (6 bases). This CDR3 comprises 12 residues. CDR1 is SGHRS and CDR2 is YFSETQ in the germline V gene. CDR3 amino acids: CASSGGVYEQYF. CDR3 bases: TGTGCCAGTAGCGGTGGAGTGTACGAGCAGTACTTC.

The CDR3: CASSKRTGELFF. The CDR3 DNA reads TGTGCCAGCAGCAAACGCACCGGGGAGCTGTTTTTT. The rearrangement links TRBV7-2 to TRBJ2-2; D gene ambiguous. The V end was cut by 5 bases, the J end by 4 bases, with 5 bases between. The CDR3 is 12 amino acids. The germline CDR1 and CDR2 sequences are SGHTA and FQGNSA.

The chain employs TRBV20-1 and TRBJ1-1; 11 bases are shared with TRBD1. The CDR3 has 15 amino acids. V lost 0 bases and J lost 5; bases outside the gene matches: 5. Looked up from germline, CDR1 is DFQATT and CDR2 is SNEGSKA (reference sequence). In DNA form, the CDR3 reads TGCAGTGCTAGAGAGGTGGGACAGGGGGGGACTGAAGCTTTCTTT. It codes for CSAREVGQGGTEAFF.

This clonotype was observed at least ten times. V usage is TRBV7-2 and J usage is TRBJ2-3, with TRBD2 as a possible D gene (6 bases). This CDR3 comprises 14 residues. CDR1 and CDR2 from the germline V gene are SGHTA and FQGNSA. The V end was cut by 7 bases, the J end by 3 bases, with 14 bases between. This CDR3 reads CASIPGGRTDTQYF. The CDR3 nucleotides read TGTGCCAGCATCCCCGGGGGTAGGACAGATACGCAGTATTTT.

This sequence joins TRBV7-2 and TRBJ2-7; either TRBD1 or TRBD2 may fit D (5 bases each). CDR1 is SGHTA, CDR2 FQGNSA, per germline. Trimming pared 4 bases from V and 2 bases from J, leaving 18 bases between. The CDR3 is made up of 16 amino acids. The CDR3 sequence is CASSSDAGTGTYEQYF. CDR3 nucleotide sequence: TGTGCCAGCAGCTCCGACGCCGGGACGGGGACCTACGAGCAGTACTTC.

This chain uses TRBV4-2 with TRBJ2-7; D not certain. V was cut by 1 base and J by 3 bases, with 10 bases left in between. From germline, CDR1 is LGHNA and CDR2 YNFKEQ. The CDR3 is 14 amino acids. The CDR3 DNA follows: TGTGCCAGCAGCCAAGGAGACAACAACTACGAGCAGTACTTC. It codes for CASSQGDNNYEQYF.

The table lists this clonotype with a few counts. For the CDR3, the DNA is TGTGCCAGCAACCTGGGTAGGGAAGAGACCCAGTACTTC. It codes for CASNLGREETQYF. The rearrangement joins TRBV28 to TRBJ2-5; D uncertain. The V gene's germline CDR1 is MDHEN and CDR2 SYDVKM. V gave up 7 bases and J gave up 3 bases, with 12 bases separating them. This CDR3 has 13 amino acids.

This clonotype has a handful of counts. The chain carries TRBV7-9 and TRBJ2-3, with 7 bases that match TRBD2. This CDR3 has 15 residues. Per germline, CDR1 SEHNR and CDR2 FQNEAQ (reference sequence). The V gene end was trimmed by 1 base and the J gene end by 5 bases; junction bases not matched to a gene: 6. The CDR3 is CASSLEASGLDTQYF. CDR3 DNA: TGTGCCAGCAGCTTAGAGGCTAGCGGATTAGATACGCAGTATTTT. The full variable domain, completed using reference TRBV7-9 and TRBJ2-3, is DTGVSQNPRHKITKRGQNVTFRCDPISEHNRLYWYRQTLGQGPEFLTYFQNEAQLEKSRLLSDRFSAERPKGSFSTLEIQRTEQGDSAMYLCASSLEASGLDTQYFGPGTRLTVL.

The chain uses TRBV6-2 or TRBV6-3 and TRBJ2-2, with no clear D. CDR3 length: 17 residues. The germline gives CDR1 MNHEY, CDR2 SVGEGT. V lost 7 bases and J lost 1, with 19 bases in between. CDR3 residues: CASKGAAVNRNTGELFF. The CDR3 coding sequence is TGTGCCAGCAAAGGTGCGGCGGTAAACAGGAACACCGGGGAGCTGTTTTTT.

The V and J genes are TRBV7-8 and TRBJ2-1, with TRBD2 matching over 8 bases. Losses at the gene ends were 10 bases for V and 5 bases for J; bases not matched to a gene: 22. The germline V gene encodes CDR1 SGHVS and CDR2 FQNEAQ. This CDR3 is built from 18 residues. CDR3 loop: CAILRGGTATGSNNEQFF. The CDR3, as DNA: TGTGCCATCCTACGGGGGGGAACGGCGACAGGTAGCAACAATGAGCAGTTCTTC. The full variable domain, its missing parts supplied by reference TRBV7-8 and TRBJ2-1, is GAGVSQSPRYKVAKRGQDVALRCDPISGHVSLFWYQQALGQGPEFLTYFQNEAQLDKSGLPSDRFFAERPEGSVSTLKIQRTQQEDSAVYLCAILRGGTATGSNNEQFFGPGTRLTVL.

V is TRBV4-3 and J is TRBJ2-7, with TRBD2 identical over 14 bases. The germline V gene has CDR1 LGHNA and CDR2 YSLEER. The V and J ends lost 4 bases and 3 bases, in that order; junction bases with no gene match: 5. The CDR3 runs 16 residues. Written as DNA, the CDR3 is TGCGCCAGCAGCCGGGGAGGACTAGCGGGAGGCTACGAGCAGTACTTC. Translated, it gives CASSRGGLAGGYEQYF.

This clonotype was counted only a few times. This sequence joins TRBV19 and TRBJ2-3, with D perhaps given as TRBD1 or TRBD2 (5 bases each). This CDR3 spans 16 amino acids. Trimming left V 6 bases short and J 0 bases short, with 16 bases between. The germline CDR1 and CDR2 sequences are LNHDA and SQIVND (reference sequence). CDR3 sequence (DNA): TGTGCCAGTAGCGCAGCCGGGACGGCTAGCACAGATACGCAGTATTTT. It encodes CASSAAGTASTDTQYF.

The chain couples TRBV5-1 to TRBJ2-1, with D unclear. Germline values: CDR1 SGHRS, CDR2 YFSETQ. V lost 9 bases and J lost 6, with 16 bases in between. The CDR3 runs 13 residues. Written as DNA, the CDR3 is TGCGCCACCAGAGATTTAGTCGTCAATGAGCAGTTCTTC. Amino acids: CATRDLVVNEQFF.

This clonotype was found a few times. The chain uses TRBV7-9 and TRBJ2-2; D remains ambiguous. The V gene's germline CDR1 is SEHNR and CDR2 FQNEAQ (reference sequence). Trimming pared 8 bases from V and 7 bases from J, leaving 11 bases between. The CDR3 has 12 residues. The CDR3 spells CASGLSGGELFF. DNA of the CDR3: TGTGCCAGCGGGCTCTCCGGCGGGGAGCTGTTTTTT.

This clonotype was counted at least ten times. This rearrangement joins TRBV29-1 to TRBJ2-2, with D perhaps given as TRBD1 or TRBD2 (6 bases each). This CDR3 region has 14 residues. In germline, CDR1 is SQVTM, CDR2 ANQGSEA. V lost 4 bases and J 2 bases, leaving 11 bases between the germline ends. CDR3 DNA: TGCAGCGTTGGACGGGGGCCCAACACCGGGGAGCTGTTTTTT. It is translated as CSVGRGPNTGELFF.